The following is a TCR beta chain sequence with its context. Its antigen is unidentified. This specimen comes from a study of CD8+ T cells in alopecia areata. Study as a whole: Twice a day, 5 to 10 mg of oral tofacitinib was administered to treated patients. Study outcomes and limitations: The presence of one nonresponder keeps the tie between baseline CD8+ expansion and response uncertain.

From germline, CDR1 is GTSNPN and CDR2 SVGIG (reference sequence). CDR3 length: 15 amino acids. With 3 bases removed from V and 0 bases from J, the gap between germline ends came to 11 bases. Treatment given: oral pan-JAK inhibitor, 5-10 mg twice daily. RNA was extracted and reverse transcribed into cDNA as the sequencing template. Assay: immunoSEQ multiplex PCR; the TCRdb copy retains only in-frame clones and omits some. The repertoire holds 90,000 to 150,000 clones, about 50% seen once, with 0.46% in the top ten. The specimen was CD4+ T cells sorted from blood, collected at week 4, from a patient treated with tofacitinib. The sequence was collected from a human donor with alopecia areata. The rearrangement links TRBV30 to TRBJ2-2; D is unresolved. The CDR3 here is CAWSNLGANTGELFF. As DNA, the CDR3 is TGTGCCTGGAGCAATTTGGGTGCGAACACCGGGGAGCTGTTTTTT. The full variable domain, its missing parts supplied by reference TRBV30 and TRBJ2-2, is SQTIHQWPATLVQPVGSPLSLECTVEGTSNPNLYWYRQAAGRGLQLLFYSVGIGQISSEVPQNLSASRPQDRQFILSSKKLLLSDSGFYLCAWSNLGANTGELFFGEGSRLTVL.